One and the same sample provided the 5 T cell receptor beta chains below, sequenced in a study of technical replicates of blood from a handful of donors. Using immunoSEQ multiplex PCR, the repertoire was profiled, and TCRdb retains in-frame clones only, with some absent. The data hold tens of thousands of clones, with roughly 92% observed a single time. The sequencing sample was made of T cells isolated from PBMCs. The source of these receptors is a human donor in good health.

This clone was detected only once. The CDR3 nucleotides are TGTGCCAGCAGCAACGACAGCTATACCTCCTACGAGCAGTACTTC. Protein product: CASSNDSYTSYEQYF. The chain recombines TRBV7-2 with TRBJ2-7; D is perhaps TRBD1 (5 bases). Between the trimmed V and J ends, which lost 5 bases and 0 bases, there was a span of 14 bases. CDR3 length: 15 amino acids. Germline-derived CDR1 and CDR2 are SGHTA and FQGNSA.

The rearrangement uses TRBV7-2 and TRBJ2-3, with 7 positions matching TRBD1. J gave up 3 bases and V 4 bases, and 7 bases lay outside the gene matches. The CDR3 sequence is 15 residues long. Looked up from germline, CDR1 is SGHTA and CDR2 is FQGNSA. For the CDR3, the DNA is TGTGCCAGCAGCTCCTACAGGGGTTTGACAGATACGCAGTATTTT. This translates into CASSSYRGLTDTQYF.

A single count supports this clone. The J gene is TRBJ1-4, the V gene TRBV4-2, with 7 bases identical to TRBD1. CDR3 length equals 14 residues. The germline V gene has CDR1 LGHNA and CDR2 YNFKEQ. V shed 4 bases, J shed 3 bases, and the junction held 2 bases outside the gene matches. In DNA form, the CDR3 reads TGTGCCAGCAGCCGGGACAGTCCTAATGAAAAACTGTTTTTT. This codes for CASSRDSPNEKLFF.

CDR3 coding DNA: TGTGCTAGTGGTTTGGTACATCACGAGCAGTACTTC. Translated, it gives CASGLVHHEQYF. The rearrangement joins TRBV12-5 to TRBJ2-7; D not resolved. With 0 bases removed from V and 5 bases from J, the gap between germline ends came to 5 bases. Germline V lookup: CDR1 LGHNT, CDR2 FRNRAP. This CDR3 region has 12 residues.

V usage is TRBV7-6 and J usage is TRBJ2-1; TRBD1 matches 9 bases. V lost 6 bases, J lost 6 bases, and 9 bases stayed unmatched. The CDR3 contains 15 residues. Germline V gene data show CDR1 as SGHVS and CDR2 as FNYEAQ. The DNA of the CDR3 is TGTGCCAGCAGTTTTGCCGGGACAGGGATCAATGAGCAGTTCTTC. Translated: CASSFAGTGINEQFF.